Listed below are T cell receptor beta chains from one sample, sequenced in a study of technical replicates of blood from several donors. This table comes from immunoSEQ multiplex PCR, and its TCRdb copy is limited to in-frame clones, with some not included. The sample consists of approximately 13,000 clones, less than 90% of them appearing once. Sequencing was performed on PBMCs. Receptor source: a human donor in good health. Both conserved end residues are part of each CDR3. The D gene is left open where the match is weak. Size values are once, few and many counts, or a class for expanded clones, and some rows have none.

CDR3nt | CDR3aa | v_gene | d_gene | abundance | j_gene
TGCGCCAGCAGCTTTCCGCTAGAGACAGATACGCAGTATTTT | CASSFPLETDTQYF | TRBV5-1 | - | - | TRBJ2-3
TGTGCCAGCAGTTTTACCGGTACCAAGTCCTCCTACAATGAGCAGTTCTTC | CASSFTGTKSSYNEQFF | TRBV28 | - | - | TRBJ2-1
TGTGCCAGCAGTGAAAGGGGTGATGGGGCCAACGTCCTGACTTTC | CASSERGDGANVLTF | TRBV6-1 | - | few | TRBJ2-6
TGCGCCAGCAGCCAAGGCAGGGGGGATCAGCCCCAGCATTTT | CASSQGRGDQPQHF | TRBV4-1 | TRBD1 | - | TRBJ1-5
TGTGCCAGCAGCCCCGGGACATCGAGGGAGCAGTTCTTC | CASSPGTSREQFF | TRBV5-6 | - | - | TRBJ2-1
TGCGCCAGCAGCCAGGGGGGACTAGGTGCCGACTACGAGCAGTACTTC | CASSQGGLGADYEQYF | TRBV4-1 | TRBD2 | - | TRBJ2-7
TGTGCCAGTAGTACTTCATTCCGGGACACGAATGACTACGAGCAGTACTTC | CASSTSFRDTNDYEQYF | TRBV19 | - | - | TRBJ2-7
TGCAGTGCAAGGACTAGCGGTGAGCAGTTCTTC | CSARTSGEQFF | TRBV20-1 | TRBD2 | once | TRBJ2-1
TGTGCCAGCAGCTTAGTGGGACTAGCGGGCCAAGAGACCCAGTACTTC | CASSLVGLAGQETQYF | TRBV7-2 | TRBD2 | - | TRBJ2-5
TGTGCCAGCAGTGAAGAGCCGGCGGGTTATCTGGCAGGTTTGTACACTGAAGCTTTCTTT | CASSEEPAGYLAGLYTEAFF | TRBV6-1 | - | - | TRBJ1-1
TGTGCCAGCATGCTTCCGGGAGCAGAGACCCAGTACTTC | CASMLPGAETQYF | TRBV6-1 | - | - | TRBJ2-5
TGTGCCAGCAGTTTATACAGGGCCGCCGGCTACACCTTC | CASSLYRAAGYTF | TRBV27 | - | - | TRBJ1-2
TGTGCCAGCTCACCACTCACGGGGGAGGAGACCCAGTACTTC | CASSPLTGEETQYF | TRBV18 | - | - | TRBJ2-5
TGTGCCAGCAGCACCGGACAGGGAGGAACTGAAGCTTTCTTT | CASSTGQGGTEAFF | TRBV6-5 | TRBD1 | - | TRBJ1-1
TGTGCCTGGAGTGGGGACAGGGGCTACAATGAGCAGTTCTTC | CAWSGDRGYNEQFF | TRBV30 | TRBD1 | few | TRBJ2-1
TGTGCCAGCTCACCAGGTAGGGGGCAAAACTACGAGCAGTACTTC | CASSPGRGQNYEQYF | TRBV18 | TRBD1 | - | TRBJ2-7
TGTGCCAGCGCTAGGACAGAGAACACTGAAGCTTTCTTT | CASARTENTEAFF | TRBV2 | - | - | TRBJ1-1
TGTGCCAGCAGTGAAAATAGCGGGGGATTTGATACGCAGTATTTT | CASSENSGGFDTQYF | TRBV2 | TRBD2 | - | TRBJ2-3
TGTGCCAGCAGTTACTCGAGGAACGGTAACTATGGCTACACCTTC | CASSYSRNGNYGYTF | TRBV6-5 | - | - | TRBJ1-2
TGTGCCAGCACGCCCCTGACTAGCGGGGACGAGCAGTACTTC | CASTPLTSGDEQYF | TRBV7-9 | TRBD2 | - | TRBJ2-7
TGTGCCATCAAGGGTAGCGGGATGAATGAGCAGTTCTTC | CAIKGSGMNEQFF | TRBV10-3 | TRBD2 | - | TRBJ2-1
TGTGCCGAGCCGGCTCCGAGGGGGCAAACTAATGAAAAACTGTTTTTT | CAEPAPRGQTNEKLFF | TRBV6-4 | TRBD1 | - | TRBJ1-4
TGTGCCACGTCCGGGACAGGGGGACGTGGAAACACCATATATTTT | CATSGTGGRGNTIYF | TRBV19 | TRBD1 | - | TRBJ1-3
TGTGCCAGCAGCTTGGGACCGGGACAGGACTATGGCTACACCTTC | CASSLGPGQDYGYTF | TRBV5-6 | TRBD1 | few | TRBJ1-2
TGTGCCTGTTCAAAGGGACTAGCTCCGAATGAGCAGTTCTTC | CACSKGLAPNEQFF | TRBV30 | TRBD2 | - | TRBJ2-1
TGTGCCTGGAGTGTGATCCGGCTAGCGGGAGGGCAAGATACGCAGTATTTT | CAWSVIRLAGGQDTQYF | TRBV30 | TRBD2 | - | TRBJ2-3
TGCGCCAGCAGCTTGGAACAGGATTGGTACAATGAGCAGTTCTTC | CASSLEQDWYNEQFF | TRBV5-1 | - | few | TRBJ2-1
TGTGCCAGCAGCTTGTTGGCAGGCAATTTAGGCAATCAGCCCCAGCATTTT | CASSLLAGNLGNQPQHF | TRBV5-5 | - | - | TRBJ1-5
TGTGCCAGCAGCCCATCGGGACTTGACTACGAGCAGTACTTC | CASSPSGLDYEQYF | TRBV7-3 | - | - | TRBJ2-7
TGTGCCAGCAGCCTACAGGGGGTGAGGAATGAGCAGTTCTTC | CASSLQGVRNEQFF | TRBV27 | TRBD1 | - | TRBJ2-1
TGTGCCAGCAGCTCAGGGGGCGCGTTTGGGGAAAAACTGTTTTTT | CASSSGGAFGEKLFF | TRBV28 | TRBD1 | - | TRBJ1-4
TGTGCCAGCCGCGAACTGGACTCGTCGGACACTGAAGCTTTCTTT | CASRELDSSDTEAFF | TRBV2 | - | - | TRBJ1-1
TGCGCCAGCAGCTTGGGACTAGCGGGAGGCGCAGATACGCAGTATTTT | CASSLGLAGGADTQYF | TRBV5-1 | TRBD2 | - | TRBJ2-3
TGTGCCAGCTCTATAGGGAGCACCGGGGAGCTGTTTTTT | CASSIGSTGELFF | TRBV18 | - | few | TRBJ2-2
TGTGCCAGCAGTGCACCGGGACAGGGGATCTACGAGCAGTACTTC | CASSAPGQGIYEQYF | TRBV6-6 | TRBD1 | - | TRBJ2-7
TGTGCCAGCAGTACAGGACAGGGAGGAAGGGGTCAGCCCCAGCATTTT | CASSTGQGGRGQPQHF | TRBV2 | TRBD1 | few | TRBJ1-5
TGCGCCAGCAGCTTGATCGGGGGGGCAGGGGCCGTCCAAGAGACCCAGTACTTC | CASSLIGGAGAVQETQYF | TRBV5-1 | TRBD2 | - | TRBJ2-5
TGTGCCAGCAGTCAGGGTGATGGGGACTATCAGCCCCAGCATTTT | CASSQGDGDYQPQHF | TRBV6-5 | - | - | TRBJ1-5
TGTGCCAGTAGTTGGGCAGCGAACACCGGGGAGCTGTTTTTT | CASSWAANTGELFF | TRBV19 | - | - | TRBJ2-2
TGTGCCAGCAGTTACGGAGCGGCCTCCTACAATGAGCAGTTCTTC | CASSYGAASYNEQFF | TRBV6-5 | - | - | TRBJ2-1
TGTGCCAGCAGTGAGGGACAGGGGGCTGGGGGCTACACCTTC | CASSEGQGAGGYTF | TRBV6-1 | TRBD1 | - | TRBJ1-2
TGTGCCTGGAGTGTACTTAGGACTAGCGGGAGGGCCGGGGGTTATGAGCAGTTCTTC | CAWSVLRTSGRAGGYEQFF | TRBV30 | TRBD2 | - | TRBJ2-1
TGTGCCAGCTCCCTAACGGGACAGGGACTATACGAGCAGTACTTC | CASSLTGQGLYEQYF | TRBV18 | TRBD1 | - | TRBJ2-7
TGCGCCAGCAGCTCTCCTAGCGGGAGGGCCCGGACCGGGGAGCTGTTTTTT | CASSSPSGRARTGELFF | TRBV5-1 | TRBD2 | - | TRBJ2-2
TGCGCCAGCAGCTTACGAGCGGGAGACATTCAGTACTTC | CASSLRAGDIQYF | TRBV5-1 | TRBD2 | - | TRBJ2-4
TGTGCCAGCAGCTTTGGACAGGGGGCTCTTGGTGGTAATGAAAAACTGTTTTTT | CASSFGQGALGGNEKLFF | TRBV5-4 | TRBD1 | - | TRBJ1-4
TGTGCCAGCAGCTTTAGCGGGGACCGTAAGTTCTTC | CASSFSGDRKFF | TRBV7-3 | TRBD2 | - | TRBJ2-1
TGTGCCAGCAGTAGACTAGCCTCTGGGGCCAACGTCCTGACTTTC | CASSRLASGANVLTF | TRBV6-1 | TRBD2 | - | TRBJ2-6
TGTGCCTGGAACGGACAGTCTAATGAAAAACTGTTTTTT | CAWNGQSNEKLFF | TRBV30 | - | - | TRBJ1-4
TGTGCCAGCAGCGTAGGGGGGACAGGGTTCTCCTATGGCTACACCTTC | CASSVGGTGFSYGYTF | TRBV9 | TRBD1 | - | TRBJ1-2
TGTGCCAGTAGTACAGGGTTCCCCAGCTATGGCTACACCTTC | CASSTGFPSYGYTF | TRBV19 | - | - | TRBJ1-2
TGTGCCAGCAGAAGGGGTGAAACCGGGGAGCTGTTTTTT | CASRRGETGELFF | TRBV28 | - | - | TRBJ2-2
TGTGCCAGCTCACCACAGCTGAGCCCCCAAGAGACCCAGTACTTC | CASSPQLSPQETQYF | TRBV18 | - | - | TRBJ2-5
TGTGCCAGTAGTATAGGCGGGAGGAACTACGAGCAGTACTTC | CASSIGGRNYEQYF | TRBV19 | TRBD2 | - | TRBJ2-7
TGTGCCAGCAGCCCGCAGGGGCTTGTCTATGGCTACACCTTC | CASSPQGLVYGYTF | TRBV5-6 | - | - | TRBJ1-2
TGTGCCTACGGGGGGGCAGATTACGAGCAGTACTTC | CAYGGADYEQYF | TRBV30 | TRBD2 | - | TRBJ2-7
TGTGCCAGCAGCGTAGCTCTAGCGGGAGTGACCGGGGAGCTGTTTTTT | CASSVALAGVTGELFF | TRBV9 | TRBD2 | - | TRBJ2-2
TGTGCCAGTACCGACGTTGTCGAGGGGGCAGGGGCTGAAGCTTTCTTT | CASTDVVEGAGAEAFF | TRBV19 | TRBD1 | - | TRBJ1-1
TGTGCCAGCAATGACAGGGTAACTAATGAAAAACTGTTTTTT | CASNDRVTNEKLFF | TRBV6-1 | TRBD1 | - | TRBJ1-4
TGTGCCAGCAGCTTTGGGCAGGGGGGCTACGAGCAGTACTTC | CASSFGQGGYEQYF | TRBV11-2 | - | - | TRBJ2-7